This passage covers 2 T cell receptor beta chains from one sample sequenced in a study of CD8 T cells in ankylosing spondylitis. TCRdb reanalysed the 5' RACE reads using MiXCR and keeps one entry per CDR3 protein. Counted here are about 360,000 distinct CDR3 sequences, approximately 20% occurring once; the ten biggest clones make up around 14%. The sample was blood, either unsorted or a sorted T cell fraction (not recorded which). The receptor source for this set is a male donor with ankylosing spondylitis or in good health (not recorded which).

This clonotype was counted a few times. This chain uses TRBV27 with TRBJ2-7, with D perhaps matching TRBD1 or TRBD2 (5 bases each). The ends were cut back, 4 bases at V and 6 bases at J, with 19 bases in the middle. This CDR3 region has 15 residues. The germline V gene has CDR1 MNHEY and CDR2 SMNVEV (reference sequence). The CDR3 is CASSSSGRDGPEQYF. CDR3 nucleotides: TGTGCCAGCAGTTCGTCCGGCAGGGACGGGCCCGAGCAGTACTTC.

The table lists this clonotype with a count of one. The chain carries TRBV27 and TRBJ2-3, with D maybe TRBD2 (7 bases). Trimming cost V 3 bases and J 3 bases, with 16 bases left between them. The germline V gene has CDR1 MNHEY and CDR2 SMNVEV (reference sequence). The CDR3 is made up of 16 amino acids. DNA of the CDR3: TGTGCCAGCAGTTTGCTCGCGGGGGCCTGGACAGATACGCAGTATTTT. It encodes CASSLLAGAWTDTQYF.